A single sample gave rise to the 25 T cell receptor beta chains below, sequenced in a study of vaccination effects on CD4 cells after COVID-19. Peptide-pool stimulation followed by sequencing identified expanded antigen-specific CD4+ clonotypes in the ViraFEST assay. Researchers isolated CD4+ T cells once approximately ten days of culture had elapsed. Vaccination of participants consisted of two doses of either the BNT162b2 or mRNA-1273 vaccine. TCRdb keeps only in-frame clones here, not all; method: immunoSEQ multiplex PCR. Of approximately 30,000 clones in the sample, 83% were seen once. What these receptors recognize is not known. The material was CD4+ T cells from PBMCs cultured with HCoV-NL63 spike peptides, obtained after COVID-19 vaccination. The receptors were sampled from a human donor who received a COVID-19 vaccine. Some clones in this sample may be carry-over from other donors' samples.

This clone occurred once. The chain links TRBV6-4 to TRBJ2-7, with D possibly matching TRBD1 (5 bases). The germline CDR1 and CDR2 sequences are MRHNA and SNTAGT. The CDR3 contains 14 residues. Trimming cost V 4 bases and J 3 bases, with 13 bases left between them. CDR3 sequence: CASSGRVAHYEQYV. In DNA, the CDR3 is TGTGCCAGCAGTGGCAGGGTGGCACACTACGAGCAGTACGTC.

Here the CDR3 DNA reads TGTGCCAGCAGTGAAATTCAGGGTTTTGAGACCCAGTACTTC. Residues: CASSEIQGFETQYF. The V and J genes are TRBV6-1 and TRBJ2-5, with D perhaps matching TRBD1 (5 bases). Germline V CDR1 and CDR2: MNHNS, SASEGT. This CDR3 contains 14 residues. The V end was cut by 2 bases, the J end by 5 bases, with 12 bases between.

J is TRBJ1-2 and V is TRBV27; the D gene is possibly TRBD1 (6 bases). The CDR3 extends over 13 amino acids. The V gene's germline CDR1 is MNHEY and CDR2 SMNVEV (reference sequence). The V and J ends lost 6 bases and 6 bases respectively, with 14 bases between them. The CDR3 loop reads CASSSGGADGYTF. In DNA form, the CDR3 reads TGTGCCAGCAGCTCTGGGGGGGCAGATGGCTACACCTTC.

This clone was recorded only once. This chain links TRBV29-1 with TRBJ1-3, with D tentatively TRBD1 (5 bases). Per germline, CDR1 SQVTM and CDR2 ANQGSEA. This CDR3 comprises 15 residues. V was cut by 7 bases and J by 4 bases, with 20 bases left in between. The CDR3 loop reads CSAVLGQGSGNTIYF. The CDR3 DNA sequence: TGCAGCGCCGTATTGGGCCAGGGCAGCGGAAACACCATATATTTT.

This clone was counted between two and nine times. This sequence joins TRBV3-1 (or the pseudogene TRBV3-2) and TRBJ2-3; 16 bases fit TRBD2. This CDR3 is 17 amino acids long. The V segment lost 4 bases and the J segment 2 bases; nucleotides outside the gene matches: 3. Germline values: CDR1 LGHDT, CDR2 YNNKEL (reference sequence). CDR3 residues: CASSRGTSGGVTDTQYF. The CDR3 region has the DNA TGTGCCAGCAGCCGAGGGACTAGCGGGGGGGTCACAGATACGCAGTATTTT.

The chain carries TRBV7-9 and TRBJ2-7; TRBD2 agrees at 9 bases. There are 15 residues in the CDR3. Germline V lookup: CDR1 SEHNR, CDR2 FQNEAQ (reference sequence). With 1 base clipped from V and 0 bases from J, the junction kept 1 base outside the gene matches. The CDR3 region is CASSLGAGGSYEQYV. The CDR3, as DNA: TGTGCCAGCAGCTTAGGAGCGGGGGGCTCCTACGAGCAGTACGTC.

CDR3 DNA: TGTGCCAGCAGCTCCGGGACTCTGGAGTTCTTC. Protein sequence: CASSSGTLEFF. This chain links TRBV14 with TRBJ2-1, with D perhaps TRBD2 (6 bases). V shed 5 bases and J shed 14 bases, with 13 bases lying between them. This CDR3 has 11 residues. Germline V gene data show CDR1 as SGHDN and CDR2 as FVKESK.

The J gene is TRBJ1-5, the V gene TRBV18, with D possibly TRBD1 on 6 matching bases. This CDR3 has 15 residues. Trimming took off 2 bases at V and 7 bases at J, with 15 bases between the two ends. The germline V gene has CDR1 KGHSH and CDR2 LQKENI. CDR3 DNA: TGTGCCAGCTCACCATTGAGCGGGGGCGAACAGCCCCAGCATTTT. Protein: CASSPLSGGEQPQHF.

Only a few counts were recorded for this clone. The rearrangement joins TRBV5-6 to TRBJ2-3; D unresolved. Germline-derived CDR1 and CDR2 are SGHDT and YYEEEE. Trimming cost V 1 base and J 6 bases, with 6 bases left between them. The CDR3 has 12 residues. CDR3 loop: CASSLSWDTQYF. The CDR3 bases are TGTGCCAGCAGCTTGAGCTGGGATACGCAGTATTTT.

This clone showed up just a few times. This chain connects TRBV19 to TRBJ1-1, with D possibly being TRBD1 (6 bases). This CDR3 is built from 13 residues. Germline assignment: CDR1 LNHDA and CDR2 SQIVND (reference sequence). Trimming pared 4 bases from V and 4 bases from J, leaving 10 bases between. The CDR3, as DNA: TGTGCCAGTAGTAGGACAGTGATCACTGAAGCTTTCTTT. It encodes CASSRTVITEAFF.

This chain joins TRBV30 and TRBJ1-1; D call uncertain. V dropped 2 bases and J dropped 5 bases, with 9 bases sitting between them. The CDR3 runs 12 residues. CDR1 GTSNPN and CDR2 SVGIG come from the germline V gene (reference sequence). The CDR3 DNA sequence: TGTGCCTGGAGTCGTCCGGGGACTGAAGCTTTCTTT. The encoded protein is CAWSRPGTEAFF.

This chain uses TRBV10-1 with TRBJ2-1, with 7 bases matching TRBD2. This CDR3 region has 16 residues. Germline loops: CDR1 WNHNN, CDR2 SYGVQD (reference sequence). V gave up 6 bases and J gave up 7 bases; unmatched junction bases: 15. The CDR3 spells CASSVASGTSWNEQFF. Written as DNA, the CDR3 is TGCGCCAGCAGCGTGGCTAGCGGTACCTCTTGGAATGAGCAGTTCTTC.

The chain has TRBV27 and TRBJ1-1, with a tentative D call TRBD1 (6 bases). V lost 5 bases, J lost 0 bases, and 13 bases lay in between. The CDR3 is made up of 15 amino acids. Looked up from germline, CDR1 is MNHEY and CDR2 is SMNVEV (reference sequence). For the CDR3, the DNA is TGTGCCAGCAGTCGTGGACAGACCATGAACACTGAAGCTTTCTTT. Protein: CASSRGQTMNTEAFF.

The chain is built from TRBV5-5 and TRBJ1-5; perhaps TRBD1 as D (6 bases). CDR1 is SGHKS and CDR2 is YYEKEE in the germline V gene (reference sequence). CDR3 length: 18 amino acids. V shed 1 base and J shed 7 bases, with 24 bases lying between them. CDR3 residues: CASSLFTTLQGGEQPQHF. The CDR3 bases are TGTGCCAGCAGCTTGTTCACTACCCTACAGGGAGGAGAGCAGCCCCAGCATTTT.

This chain joins TRBV6-4 and TRBJ1-2; no reliable D call. The germline CDR1 and CDR2 sequences are MRHNA and SNTAGT. The CDR3 is 13 residues long. V lost 2 bases to trimming and J lost 8 bases, with 12 bases between them. The CDR3 nucleotides are TGTGCCAGCAGTGACAGGGTAGATGACGGCTACACCTTC. Amino acid sequence: CASSDRVDDGYTF.

The V call is TRBV5-1, the J call TRBJ2-5, with a possible D match to TRBD1 (5 bases). The CDR3 consists of 16 residues. Looked up from germline, CDR1 is SGHRS and CDR2 is YFSETQ. V was shortened by 3 bases and J by 4 bases, with 19 bases between the two germline ends. In DNA, the CDR3 is TGCGCCAGCAGCTCGTTGGTAGGGGTAGATCGAGAGACCCAGTACTTC. Translated, it gives CASSSLVGVDRETQYF.

This sequence joins TRBV30 and TRBJ1-1; 7 bases map to TRBD1. There are 13 residues in the CDR3. Germline V gives CDR1 GTSNPN, CDR2 SVGIG (reference sequence). The junction had 9 bases not matched to a gene; V was cut back by 7 bases and J by 4 bases. The DNA of the CDR3 is TGTGCCTTCCGTAACAGGGGAGGCACTGAAGCTTTCTTT. Translation gives CAFRNRGGTEAFF. Based on the CDR3 plus reference TRBV30 and TRBJ1-1, the full variable domain is SQTIHQWPATLVQPVGSPLSLECTVEGTSNPNLYWYRQAAGRGLQLLFYSVGIGQISSEVPQNLSASRPQDRQFILSSKKLLLSDSGFYLCAFRNRGGTEAFFGQGTRLTVV.

The chain links TRBV7-3 to TRBJ2-2, with 7 bases matching TRBD2. The CDR3 is 18 residues long. Germline-derived CDR1 and CDR2 are SGHTA and FQGTGA. Trimming removed 1 base from V and 0 bases from J; junction bases left unmatched: 8. The CDR3 spells CASSLIPFGRANTGELFF. DNA for the CDR3: TGTGCCAGCAGCTTAATACCCTTTGGGAGGGCGAACACCGGGGAGCTGTTTTTT.

The J gene is TRBJ2-5, the V gene TRBV18; D might be TRBD2 (6 bases). This CDR3 is built from 14 residues. V lost 2 bases to trimming and J lost 5 bases, with 12 bases between them. Per germline, CDR1 KGHSH and CDR2 LQKENI. CDR3 amino acids: CASSPNWGDETQYF. CDR3 in DNA: TGTGCCAGCTCACCAAATTGGGGGGACGAGACCCAGTACTTC.

This clone has more than one count but fewer than ten. At the DNA level, this CDR3 is encoded by other sequences in the same sample as well. The rearrangement uses TRBV12-3 or TRBV12-4 and TRBJ1-3; D unclear. The CDR3 has 11 residues. V dropped 4 bases and J dropped 2 bases, with 0 bases sitting between them. DNA of the CDR3: TGTGCCAGCAGTTCTGGAAACACCATATATTTT. This encodes CASSSGNTIYF.

The V call is TRBV4-1, the J call TRBJ2-7; maybe TRBD1 (6 bases). This CDR3 has 16 amino acids. Per germline, CDR1 MGHRA and CDR2 YSYEKL. V was pared by 4 bases and J by 5 bases, with 21 bases between. The CDR3 DNA is TGCGCCAGCAGCCTGGCCAGGGGCGCTAGGGTCCACGAGCAGTACGTC. This gives the protein CASSLARGARVHEQYV.

The genes are TRBV5-1 and TRBJ1-3; tentative D call: TRBD1 (5 bases). The CDR3 is made up of 15 amino acids. V dropped 4 bases and J dropped 0 bases, with 11 bases sitting between them. Germline V lookup: CDR1 SGHRS, CDR2 YFSETQ. CDR3 coding DNA: TGCGCCAGCAGCCCTGGGGGTGACTCTGGAAACACCATATATTTT. Translating gives CASSPGGDSGNTIYF.

The chain is built from TRBV7-3 and TRBJ1-4, with 9 nucleotides matching TRBD1. The length of the CDR3 is 14 residues. Germline V CDR1 and CDR2: SGHTA, FQGTGA. V gave up 6 bases and J gave up 7 bases; unmatched junction bases: 6. The CDR3: CASRTGGYGEKLFF. As DNA, the CDR3 is TGTGCCAGCAGAACAGGGGGCTACGGTGAAAAACTGTTTTTT. The full variable domain, its missing parts supplied by reference TRBV7-3 and TRBJ1-4, is GAGVSQTPSNKVTEKGKYVELRCDPISGHTALYWYRQSLGQGPEFLIYFQGTGAADDSGLPNDRFFAVRPEGSVSTLKIQRTERGDSAVYLCASRTGGYGEKLFFGSGTQLSVL.

The rearrangement uses TRBV19 and TRBJ2-1; 7 nucleotides align to TRBD1. The CDR3 covers 14 residues. Per germline, CDR1 LNHDA and CDR2 SQIVND (reference sequence). Trimming removed 9 bases from V and 9 bases from J; junction bases left unmatched: 14. CDR3 amino acids: CASLGQRGTSEQFF. DNA for the CDR3: TGTGCCAGCCTGGGACAGCGTGGAACCAGTGAGCAGTTCTTC.

The chain links TRBV20-1 to TRBJ2-2; D possibly corresponds to TRBD2 (5 bases). Germline CDR1 DFQATT, CDR2 SNEGSKA (reference sequence). V gave up 3 bases and J gave up 0 bases, with 11 bases separating them. CDR3 length: 15 amino acids. DNA for the CDR3: TGCAGTGCTAGTCGAGGGAACGCGAACACCGGGGAGCTGTTTTTT. Its translation: CSASRGNANTGELFF.